This TCR beta chain was sequenced during a study of control samples from healthy donors and cancer patients. Clones were sequenced by immunoSEQ multiplex PCR, and TCRdb holds only the in-frame ones, with some missing. The sample records over 100,000 clones, around 89% being singletons. This CDR3 is 15 amino acids long. Germline CDR1 is LNHDA and CDR2 is SQIVND (reference sequence). With 0 bases removed from V and 2 bases from J, the gap between germline ends came to 8 bases. The receptor was isolated from a woman between 45 and 65 years old in good health. The chain carries TRBV19 and TRBJ1-5, with D tentatively TRBD1 (6 bases). The sample taken for sequencing was blood. CDR3 in DNA: TGTGCCAGTAGTATAGACAGGGGTCGCAATCAGCCCCAGCATTTT. It encodes CASSIDRGRNQPQHF.